This T cell receptor beta chain was documented in a study of T cell responses to AZD1222 COVID-19 vaccine. General observations from the study: Scientists sampled the repertoires only once the peak T cell response had passed.

This CDR3 region has 12 residues. The V end lost 4 bases, the J end lost 8 bases, and 10 bases lay between the germline ends. CDR1 and CDR2 from the germline V gene are SGHRS and YFSETQ. This clone was found once. Its specificity is unknown. Sequenced by immunoSEQ multiplex PCR; TCRdb stores in-frame clones only, minus some. The data show about 200,000 clones, with under 95% seen just once and 1% held by the top ten. The TCR was taken from an adult who received the AZD1222 COVID-19 vaccine. This chain joins TRBV5-1 and TRBJ2-1; no firm D call. Sequencing was performed on peripheral blood, taken 28 days after the second AZD1222 dose. CDR3 coding DNA: TGCGCCAGCAGCGCTTTAGCTGATGAGCAGTTCTTC. Amino acids: CASSALADEQFF.